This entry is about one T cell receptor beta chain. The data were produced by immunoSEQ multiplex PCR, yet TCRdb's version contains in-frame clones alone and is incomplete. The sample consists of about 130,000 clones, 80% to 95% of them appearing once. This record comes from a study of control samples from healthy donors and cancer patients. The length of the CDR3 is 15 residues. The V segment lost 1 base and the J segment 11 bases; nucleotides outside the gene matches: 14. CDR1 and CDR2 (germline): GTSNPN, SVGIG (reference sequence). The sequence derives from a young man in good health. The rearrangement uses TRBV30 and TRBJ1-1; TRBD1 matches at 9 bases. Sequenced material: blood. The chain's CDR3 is CAWSGGQGRGSQAFF. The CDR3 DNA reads TGTGCCTGGAGTGGCGGACAGGGGCGCGGTTCGCAGGCTTTCTTT.